This entry lists 30 T cell receptor beta chains sequenced from one sample in a study of T cell responses to AZD1222 COVID-19 vaccine. Method: immunoSEQ multiplex PCR; TCRdb's copy keeps in-frame clones and lacks some. The sample contains roughly 120,000 clones, approximately 91% of which appear only once. The sequencing here drew on peripheral blood, taken on day 0 of AZD1222 vaccination. The receptor source for this set is an adult in good health.

This chain connects TRBV5-1 to TRBJ2-1; TRBD2 matches 7 bases. CDR1 is SGHRS, CDR2 YFSETQ, per germline. The ends lost 0 bases at V and 3 bases at J; junction bases unmatched: 9. The CDR3 is 17 amino acids. CDR3 amino acids: CASSLGLADSLYNEQFF. In nucleotides, the CDR3 is TGCGCCAGCAGCTTGGGACTAGCCGATTCCCTCTACAATGAGCAGTTCTTC.

V gene TRBV7-8 combines with J gene TRBJ1-6; D call uncertain. V lost 3 bases to trimming and J lost 0 bases, with 12 bases between them. The CDR3 extends over 17 amino acids. CDR1 is SGHVS and CDR2 is FQNEAQ in the germline V gene. DNA of the CDR3: TGTGCCAGCAGCTTTGCCACCCAGAGCTCCTATAATTCACCCCTCCACTTT. Translation gives CASSFATQSSYNSPLHF.

This clone has only a few counts. This chain uses TRBV10-2 with TRBJ1-6; 12 bases match TRBD1. The CDR3 covers 15 residues. Germline loops: CDR1 WSHSY, CDR2 SAAADI. With 6 bases clipped from V and 6 bases from J, the junction kept 3 bases outside the gene matches. The CDR3 region is CASRGQGASNSPLHF. The DNA for the CDR3 is TGCGCCAGCAGGGGACAGGGGGCCTCTAATTCACCCCTCCACTTT.

The CDR3 spells CASSQGGAQHF. CDR3 nucleotide sequence: TGTGCCAGCAGCCAAGGGGGGGCCCAGCATTTT. The rearrangement uses TRBV3-1 (or the pseudogene TRBV3-2) and TRBJ1-5; D may be TRBD1 (5 bases). CDR1 is LGHDT and CDR2 is YNNKEL in the germline V gene (reference sequence). Trimming removed 1 base at V and 11 bases at J, with 6 bases between. The CDR3 sequence is 11 residues long.

The chain couples TRBV6-5 to TRBJ1-1; D is perhaps TRBD1 (5 bases). This CDR3 is 15 amino acids long. Trimming took off 0 bases at V and 0 bases at J, with 8 bases between the two ends. CDR1 is MNHEY and CDR2 is SVGAGI in the germline V gene. Here the CDR3 reads CASSYSTQVNTEAFF. CDR3 sequence (DNA): TGTGCCAGCAGTTACTCCACACAGGTGAACACTGAAGCTTTCTTT.

The chain carries TRBV18 and TRBJ1-1; tentatively, D is TRBD1 (6 bases). The CDR3 extends over 14 amino acids. The germline gives CDR1 KGHSH, CDR2 LQKENI. V gave up 3 bases and J gave up 4 bases, with 12 bases separating them. As DNA, the CDR3 is TGTGCCAGCTCACCTATGCAGGGGCCCACTGAAGCTTTCTTT. As protein: CASSPMQGPTEAFF.

CDR3 in DNA: TGTGCCAGTAGTATAGACACTTATCAGCCCCAGCATTTT. As protein: CASSIDTYQPQHF. The chain has TRBV19 and TRBJ1-5; D gene uncertain. Trimming cost V 0 bases and J 5 bases, with 5 bases left between them. The CDR3 extends over 13 amino acids. The germline V gene encodes CDR1 LNHDA and CDR2 SQIVND (reference sequence).

V usage is TRBV4-3 and J usage is TRBJ1-3; D gene uncertain. Trimming cost V 4 bases and J 4 bases, with 5 bases left between them. Germline CDR1 is LGHNA and CDR2 is YSLEER. The CDR3 totals 12 residues. CDR3 DNA: TGCGCCAGCAGCCTCACGGGAAACACCATATATTTT. Translating it yields CASSLTGNTIYF.

This chain joins TRBV7-8 and TRBJ1-1; 11 bases are shared with TRBD1. The CDR3 has 15 amino acids. Germline loops: CDR1 SGHVS, CDR2 FQNEAQ. Losses at the gene ends were 6 bases for V and 0 bases for J; bases not matched to a gene: 3. The CDR3 region has the DNA TGTGCCAGCAGGTCGGGACAGGGGGTGAACACTGAAGCTTTCTTT. Its translation is CASRSGQGVNTEAFF.

The chain couples TRBV30 to TRBJ1-6; 7 nucleotides line up with TRBD1. This CDR3 comprises 14 residues. The germline V gene encodes CDR1 GTSNPN and CDR2 SVGIG (reference sequence). V lost 4 bases to trimming and J lost 5 bases; unmatched junction nucleotides: 5. CDR3: CAWIAGTDNSPLHF. The CDR3 DNA is TGTGCCTGGATTGCCGGGACAGATAATTCACCCCTCCACTTT. The full variable domain, in which reference TRBV30 and TRBJ1-6 provide the parts outside the CDR3, is SQTIHQWPATLVQPVGSPLSLECTVEGTSNPNLYWYRQAAGRGLQLLFYSVGIGQISSEVPQNLSASRPQDRQFILSSKKLLLSDSGFYLCAWIAGTDNSPLHFGNGTRLTVT.

The chain employs TRBV5-1 and TRBJ2-5, with D possibly TRBD1 on 6 matching bases. The germline V gene has CDR1 SGHRS and CDR2 YFSETQ. The CDR3 consists of 14 residues. Trimming took 4 bases from V and 5 from J, leaving 15 bases between them. The CDR3: CASSTGAGVETQYF. CDR3 nucleotides: TGCGCCAGCAGCACGGGTGCAGGGGTCGAGACCCAGTACTTC.

The V and J genes are TRBV12-3 or TRBV12-4 and TRBJ1-2; no firm D call. This CDR3 contains 13 residues. Trimming cost V 6 bases and J 11 bases, with 19 bases left between them. This CDR3 is CASRLAGGRVYTF. The CDR3 DNA is TGTGCCAGCAGACTAGCCGGTGGGAGGGTTTACACCTTC.

This clone was counted a few times. The chain links TRBV7-9 to TRBJ2-5, with D hard to call. There are 11 residues in the CDR3. V lost 2 bases and J 4 bases, leaving 2 bases between the germline ends. CDR1 and CDR2 (germline): SEHNR, FQNEAQ (reference sequence). CDR3 protein: CASSLLETQYF. CDR3 DNA sequence: TGTGCCAGCAGCTTATTAGAGACCCAGTACTTC.

This chain joins TRBV7-2 and TRBJ1-5; D unresolved. In germline, CDR1 is SGHTA, CDR2 FQGNSA. Trimming removed 5 bases from V and 4 bases from J, with 9 bases in between. This CDR3 contains 13 residues. CDR3 bases: TGTGCCAGCAGCCCGGACCAAAATCAGCCCCAGCATTTT. It yields the protein CASSPDQNQPQHF.

This chain links TRBV2 with TRBJ1-2; 10 bases line up with TRBD1. The J segment lost 6 bases and the V segment lost 5 bases, leaving 9 bases of the junction unmatched. Germline assignment: CDR1 SNHLY and CDR2 FYNNEI. The CDR3 consists of 15 residues. The CDR3 DNA reads TGTGCCAGCAGTAGGACAGGGGGGGAGTACGATGGCTACACCTTC. It codes for CASSRTGGEYDGYTF.

The chain is built from TRBV7-2 and TRBJ1-1; no firm D call. The V and J ends lost 5 bases and 6 bases respectively, with 13 bases between them. Germline CDR1 and CDR2: SGHTA and FQGNSA. The CDR3 extends over 13 amino acids. CDR3 sequence (DNA): TGTGCCAGCAGCCCTAATCAAGGATCTGAAGCTTTCTTT. Translating it yields CASSPNQGSEAFF.

V usage is TRBV9 and J usage is TRBJ1-4; maybe TRBD1 (5 bases). This CDR3 has 15 amino acids. Trimming removed 0 bases at V and 7 bases at J, with 13 bases between. The germline CDR1 and CDR2 sequences are SGDLS and YYNGEE. CDR3 sequence: CASSVAPRGGEKLFF. CDR3 DNA sequence: TGTGCCAGCAGCGTAGCCCCGCGGGGCGGTGAAAAACTGTTTTTT. Variable domain in full (rest from reference TRBV9 and TRBJ1-4): DSGVTQTPKHLITATGQRVTLRCSPRSGDLSVYWYQQSLDQGLQFLIQYYNGEERAKGNILERFSAQQFPDLHSELNLSSLELGDSALYFCASSVAPRGGEKLFFGSGTQLSVL.

This rearrangement joins TRBV2 to TRBJ1-6; 8 bases agree with TRBD1. Germline lookup yields CDR1 SNHLY and CDR2 FYNNEI. The CDR3 is made up of 15 amino acids. Trimming cost V 3 bases and J 8 bases; bases outside gene matches: 6. The CDR3 coding sequence is TGTGCCAGCAGTGAGTCAGGGGGCTGGGATTCACCCCTCCACTTT. Its translation: CASSESGGWDSPLHF. Full variable domain (rest looked up from reference TRBV2 and TRBJ1-6): EPEVTQTPSHQVTQMGQEVILRCVPISNHLYFYWYRQILGQKVEFLVSFYNNEISEKSEIFDDQFSVERPDGSNFTLKIRSTKLEDSAMYFCASSESGGWDSPLHFGNGTRLTVT.

CDR3 nucleotide sequence: TGTGCCAGCAGCGTAGCTCCAGGGGCCTGGACTGAAGCTTTCTTT. Its protein product is CASSVAPGAWTEAFF. The V and J genes are TRBV9 and TRBJ1-1, with a weak D call TRBD1 (6 bases). The V gene lost 0 bases and the J gene lost 5 bases, with 14 bases spanning the gap. CDR3 length equals 15 residues. Germline values: CDR1 SGDLS, CDR2 YYNGEE.

The chain carries TRBV27 and TRBJ1-2; TRBD1 agrees at 7 bases. The CDR3 length is 14 residues. CDR1 and CDR2 from the germline V gene are MNHEY and SMNVEV (reference sequence). J gave up 7 bases and V 3 bases, and 8 bases lay outside the gene matches. CDR3 sequence (DNA): TGTGCCAGCAGTTTGACAGGGAGTAGGTCTGGCTACACCTTC. Its translation is CASSLTGSRSGYTF.

The V gene is TRBV10-1, the J gene TRBJ2-7, with 7 bases identical to TRBD2. The trim removed 5 bases at V and 0 bases at J, leaving 7 bases unmatched. Germline CDR1 reads WNHNN; CDR2 reads SYGVQD (reference sequence). CDR3 length: 15 residues. CDR3 nucleotides: TGCGCCAGCAGTCTAGAGCGGGACCACTCCTACGAGCAGTACTTC. This gives the protein CASSLERDHSYEQYF.

The chain uses TRBV14 and TRBJ1-1; D remains unclear. CDR1 and CDR2 (germline): SGHDN, FVKESK. The CDR3 runs to 13 residues. V lost 4 bases and J lost 5, with 11 bases in between. CDR3 loop: CASSLAGRTEAFF. In DNA form, the CDR3 reads TGTGCCAGCAGCCTTGCGGGGAGGACTGAAGCTTTCTTT.

The chain joins TRBV6-1 to TRBJ2-5; a possible D gene is TRBD2 (6 bases). With 3 bases removed from V and 4 bases from J, the gap between germline ends came to 15 bases. CDR1 is MNHNS and CDR2 is SASEGT in the germline V gene. CDR3 length: 15 residues. CDR3 DNA sequence: TGTGCCAGCAGTGACCGGCCGGGGGAGGTAGAGACCCAGTACTTC. It translates to CASSDRPGEVETQYF.

This clone was seen just once. This chain connects TRBV4-2 to TRBJ1-1, with 9 bases identical to TRBD1. This CDR3 is 15 amino acids long. The V and J ends lost 0 bases and 11 bases, in that order; junction bases with no gene match: 10. CDR1 is LGHNA, CDR2 YNFKEQ, per germline. CDR3 nucleotide sequence: TGTGCCAGCAGCCAAGATAGAACAGGGGGCGGAACGGCTTTCTTT. Translating it yields CASSQDRTGGGTAFF.

This sequence joins TRBV5-5 and TRBJ1-1; D not certain. This CDR3 spans 14 amino acids. Trimming removed 0 bases at V and 0 bases at J, with 6 bases between. Germline V CDR1 and CDR2: SGHKS, YYEKEE (reference sequence). CDR3 residues: CASSLVQLNTEAFF. Written as DNA, the CDR3 is TGTGCCAGCAGCTTGGTACAGCTGAACACTGAAGCTTTCTTT.

Comments on this clone: The sample contains more than one DNA sequence encoding this CDR3. The gene calls are TRBV3-1 (or the pseudogene TRBV3-2) and TRBJ1-2; no definite D call. This CDR3 has 13 amino acids. Deletions cut 3 bases from V and 1 base from J, with 6 bases between. CDR1 and CDR2 from the germline V gene are LGHDT and YNNKEL (reference sequence). DNA of the CDR3: TGTGCCAGCAGCCAGGACGGTAACTATGGCTACACCTTC. Its protein is CASSQDGNYGYTF.

The chain uses TRBV19 and TRBJ1-2, with 9 positions matching TRBD1. There are 14 residues in the CDR3. The germline CDR1 and CDR2 sequences are LNHDA and SQIVND (reference sequence). V dropped 4 bases and J dropped 2; count of bases not matched to a gene: 2. CDR3: CASSRTGENYGYTF. The CDR3 DNA follows: TGTGCCAGTAGTAGGACAGGGGAAAACTATGGCTACACCTTC.

The V call is TRBV5-1, the J call TRBJ2-7, with 8 bases aligning to TRBD1. The CDR3 runs 16 residues. After removal of 4 bases from V and 3 bases from J, the junction contained 12 bases not matched to a gene. Germline V gene data show CDR1 as SGHRS and CDR2 as YFSETQ. The CDR3 region has the DNA TGCGCCAGCAGCCACAACTCCGGGACAGGAAACTACGAGCAGTACTTC. It is translated as CASSHNSGTGNYEQYF.

This sequence joins TRBV21-1 and TRBJ1-3; the D call in the table, TRBD1, was not verified against the DNA. TRBV21-1 is annotated as a pseudogene. The CDR3 sequence is 17 residues long. The CDR3 nucleotides read TGTGCCCACACTACGTCACCGCCGGGACAGTCGGAAAACACCATATATTTT. Translating gives CAHTTSPPGQSENTIYF.

This chain uses TRBV18 with TRBJ1-1, with 9 positions matching TRBD1. The CDR3 has 16 amino acids. V trimming: 2 bases; J trimming: 4 bases; junction bases outside the gene matches: 8. CDR1 KGHSH and CDR2 LQKENI come from the germline V gene. The CDR3 region is CASSPYRGLVSTEAFF. The CDR3 nucleotides are TGTGCCAGCTCACCATACAGGGGGCTTGTTAGCACTGAAGCTTTCTTT.